This T cell receptor (beta chain) originates from a study of OX40 agonist ivuxolimab in advanced cancers. TCRdb keeps only in-frame clones here, not all; method: immunoSEQ multiplex PCR. The data show some 130,000 clones, less than 95% seen once. CDR1 MDHEN and CDR2 SYDVKM come from the germline V gene. The CDR3 covers 21 residues. Trimming shortened V by 3 bases and J by 1 base, and 28 bases separated the two germline ends. This clonotype was sampled from an adult with an advanced solid tumor such as melanoma, head and neck, liver or kidney cancer. Sample: CD4+ or CD8+ T cells sorted from blood, taken in a trial of the OX40 agonist ivuxolimab. The J gene is TRBJ1-5, the V gene TRBV28; D might be TRBD1 (6 bases). DNA for the CDR3: TGTGCCAGCAGTTTTAAGAGTCCGAACAGGGTCCCCACCCGGAGCAATCAGCCCCAGCATTTT. Encoded protein: CASSFKSPNRVPTRSNQPQHF. Supplemented by reference TRBV28 and TRBJ1-5, the full variable domain reads DVKVTQSSRYLVKRTGEKVFLECVQDMDHENMFWYRQDPGLGLRLIYFSYDVKMKEKGDIPEGYSVSREKKERFSLILESASTNQTSMYLCASSFKSPNRVPTRSNQPQHFGDGTRLSIL.